This TCR beta chain was sequenced for a study of shared clonotypes between healthy human individuals. Using immunoSEQ multiplex PCR, the repertoire was profiled, and TCRdb retains in-frame clones only, with some absent. The profile covers about 2.2 million clones, with 80% to 95% appearing a single time and around 1.7% taken by the ten largest. The sample holds one count of this clone. Its antigen is not identified. Notes on the study in general: Non-shared clonotypes had lower generation probabilities than clonotypes shared by all four sorted-subset donors. Between four donors, naive CD4 clonotypes were shared at a level of about 5%. The sampled material consisted only of blood, and tissue repertoires are likely to differ.

Naive CD8 cells, CD45RO-negative and positively selected for CCR7, excluded terminally differentiated effector memory CD45RA+ cells. V lost 4 bases to trimming and J lost 5 bases; unmatched junction nucleotides: 10. This CDR3 is 15 amino acids long. Germline CDR1 reads SGHDT; CDR2 reads YYEEEE. This clonotype originated in a man younger than 35 in good health. Some clones in this sample may be carry-over from other donors' samples. V is TRBV5-6 and J is TRBJ2-5; 8 bases are a match to TRBD2. The specimen sequenced was naive CD8+ T cells from PBMCs. The CDR3 loop is CASSRSGSLGETQYF. In DNA, the CDR3 is TGTGCCAGCAGCCGGAGCGGGAGCTTAGGTGAGACCCAGTACTTC. Combining the CDR3 with reference TRBV5-6 and TRBJ2-5 gives the whole variable domain DAGVTQSPTHLIKTRGQQVTLRCSPKSGHDTVSWYQQALGQGPQFIFQYYEEEERQRGNFPDRFSGHQFPNYSSELNVNALLLGDSALYLCASSRSGSLGETQYFGPGTRLLVL.